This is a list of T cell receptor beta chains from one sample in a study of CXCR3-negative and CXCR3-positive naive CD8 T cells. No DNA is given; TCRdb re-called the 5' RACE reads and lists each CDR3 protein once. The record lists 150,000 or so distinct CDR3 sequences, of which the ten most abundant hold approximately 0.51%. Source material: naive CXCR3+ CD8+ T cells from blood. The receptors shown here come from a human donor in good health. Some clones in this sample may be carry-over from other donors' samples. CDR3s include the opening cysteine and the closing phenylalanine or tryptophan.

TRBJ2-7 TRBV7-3 CASSLLAGVSEQYF
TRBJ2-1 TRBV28 CASSPSPREGGNEQFF
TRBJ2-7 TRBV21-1 CASSKLIRVRSYEQYF
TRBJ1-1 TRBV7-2 CASSLPDRPPNTEAFF
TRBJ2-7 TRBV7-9 CASSLLAGDKKSYEQYF
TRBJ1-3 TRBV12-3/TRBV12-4 CASRESSGNTIYF
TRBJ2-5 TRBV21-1 CASPGLMRQETQYF
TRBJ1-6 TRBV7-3 CASSLNFLSEHGLYNSPLHF
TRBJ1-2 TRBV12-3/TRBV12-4 CASSSGGPFNYGYTF
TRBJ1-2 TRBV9 CASSTPGQGANGYTF
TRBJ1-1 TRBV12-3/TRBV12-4 CASNTDRAGTEAFF
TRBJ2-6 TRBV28 CASGVSSGANVLTF
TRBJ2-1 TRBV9 CASSVRWEGIYNEQFF
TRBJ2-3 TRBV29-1 CSVERHTGRADTQYF
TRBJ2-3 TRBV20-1 CSARWDQSNTDTQYF
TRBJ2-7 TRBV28 CASSLARQEPSYEQYF